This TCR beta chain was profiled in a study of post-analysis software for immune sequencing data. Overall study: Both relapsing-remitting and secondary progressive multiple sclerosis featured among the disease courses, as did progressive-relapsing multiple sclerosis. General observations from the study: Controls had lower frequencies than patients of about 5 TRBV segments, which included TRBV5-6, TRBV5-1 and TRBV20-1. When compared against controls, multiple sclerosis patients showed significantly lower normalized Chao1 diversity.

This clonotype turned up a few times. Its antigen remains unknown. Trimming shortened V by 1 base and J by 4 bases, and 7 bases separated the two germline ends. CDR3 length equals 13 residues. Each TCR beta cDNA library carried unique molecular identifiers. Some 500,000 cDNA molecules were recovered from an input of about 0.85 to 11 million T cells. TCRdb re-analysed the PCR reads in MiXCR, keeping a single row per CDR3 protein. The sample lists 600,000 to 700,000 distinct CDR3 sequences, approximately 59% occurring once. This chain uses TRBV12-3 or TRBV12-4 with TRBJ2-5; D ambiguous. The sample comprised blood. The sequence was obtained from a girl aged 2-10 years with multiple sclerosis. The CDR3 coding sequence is TGTGCCAGCAGTTTAGTTCTCGTAGAGACCCAGTACTTC. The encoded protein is CASSLVLVETQYF.